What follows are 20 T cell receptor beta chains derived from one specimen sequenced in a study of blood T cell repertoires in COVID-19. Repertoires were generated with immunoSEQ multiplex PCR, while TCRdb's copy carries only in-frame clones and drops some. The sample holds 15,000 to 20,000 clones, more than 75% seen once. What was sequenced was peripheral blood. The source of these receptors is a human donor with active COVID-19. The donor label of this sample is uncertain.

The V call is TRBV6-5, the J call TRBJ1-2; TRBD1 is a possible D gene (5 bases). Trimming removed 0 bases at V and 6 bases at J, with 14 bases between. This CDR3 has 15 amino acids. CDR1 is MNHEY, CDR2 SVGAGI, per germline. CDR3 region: CASSYSRQGTDGYTF. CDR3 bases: TGTGCCAGCAGTTACTCGAGGCAGGGTACGGATGGCTACACCTTC.

The chain's CDR3 is CASSKFRDRAPYEQYF. The CDR3 nucleotides read TGTGCCAGCAGCAAATTTAGGGACAGGGCCCCTTACGAGCAGTACTTC. This chain joins TRBV21-1 and TRBJ2-7; TRBD1, the table's D call, was not compared with the DNA. TRBV21-1 is a pseudogene. The CDR3 contains 16 residues.

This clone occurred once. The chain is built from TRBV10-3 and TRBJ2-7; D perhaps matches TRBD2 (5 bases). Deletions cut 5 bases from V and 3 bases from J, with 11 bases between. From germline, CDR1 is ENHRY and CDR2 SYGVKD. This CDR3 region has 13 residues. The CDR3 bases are TGTGCCATCAGTCTTAGCGCGGACTACGAGCAGTACTTC. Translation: CAISLSADYEQYF.

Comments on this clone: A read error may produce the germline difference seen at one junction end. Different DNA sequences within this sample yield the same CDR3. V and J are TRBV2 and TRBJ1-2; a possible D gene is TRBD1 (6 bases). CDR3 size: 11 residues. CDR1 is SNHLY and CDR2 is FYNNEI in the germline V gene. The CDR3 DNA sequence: TGTGCCAGTAAGGAGACAGGCTACGGTCTATTC. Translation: CASKETGYGLF. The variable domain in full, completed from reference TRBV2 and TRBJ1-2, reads EPEVTQTPSHQVTQMGQEVILRCVPISNHLYFYWYRQILGQKVEFLVSFYNNEISEKSEIFDDQFSVERPDGSNFTLKIRSTKLEDSAMYFCASKETGYGLFGSGTRLTVV.

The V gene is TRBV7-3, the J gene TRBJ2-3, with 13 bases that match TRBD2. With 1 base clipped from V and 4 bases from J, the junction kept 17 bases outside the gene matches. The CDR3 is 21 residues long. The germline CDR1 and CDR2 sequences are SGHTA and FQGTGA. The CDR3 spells CASSLSVRTSGGTWRPDTQYF. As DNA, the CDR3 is TGTGCCAGCAGCTTAAGTGTCCGGACTAGCGGGGGAACCTGGCGACCAGATACGCAGTATTTT.

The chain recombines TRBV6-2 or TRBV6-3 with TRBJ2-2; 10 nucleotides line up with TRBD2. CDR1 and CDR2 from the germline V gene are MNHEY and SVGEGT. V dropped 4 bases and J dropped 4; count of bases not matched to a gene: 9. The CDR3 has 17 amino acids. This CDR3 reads CASSSRISGGFTGELFF. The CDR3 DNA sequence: TGTGCCAGCAGTTCCCGGATTAGCGGGGGGTTCACCGGGGAGCTGTTTTTT.

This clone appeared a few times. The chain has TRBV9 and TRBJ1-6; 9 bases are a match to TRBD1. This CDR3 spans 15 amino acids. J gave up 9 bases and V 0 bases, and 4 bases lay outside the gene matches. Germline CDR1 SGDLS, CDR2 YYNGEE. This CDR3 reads CASSVVWDRASPLHF. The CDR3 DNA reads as TGTGCCAGCAGCGTAGTATGGGACAGGGCTTCACCCCTCCACTTT. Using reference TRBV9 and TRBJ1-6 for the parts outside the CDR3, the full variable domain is DSGVTQTPKHLITATGQRVTLRCSPRSGDLSVYWYQQSLDQGLQFLIQYYNGEERAKGNILERFSAQQFPDLHSELNLSSLELGDSALYFCASSVVWDRASPLHFGNGTRLTVT.

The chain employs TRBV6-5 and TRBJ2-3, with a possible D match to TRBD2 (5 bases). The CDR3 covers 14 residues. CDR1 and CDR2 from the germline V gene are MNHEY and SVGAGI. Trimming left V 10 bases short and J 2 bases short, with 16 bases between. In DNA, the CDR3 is TGTGCCACCACAATCCGGGGAAACACAGATACGCAGTATTTT. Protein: CATTIRGNTDTQYF.

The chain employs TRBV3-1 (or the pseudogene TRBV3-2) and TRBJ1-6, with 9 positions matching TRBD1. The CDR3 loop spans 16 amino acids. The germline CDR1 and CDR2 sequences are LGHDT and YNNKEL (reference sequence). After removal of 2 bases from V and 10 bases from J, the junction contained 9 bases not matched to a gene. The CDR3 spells CASSQRTGTGSSPLHF. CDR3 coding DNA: TGTGCCAGCAGCCAACGGACCGGGACAGGGAGCTCACCCCTCCACTTT.

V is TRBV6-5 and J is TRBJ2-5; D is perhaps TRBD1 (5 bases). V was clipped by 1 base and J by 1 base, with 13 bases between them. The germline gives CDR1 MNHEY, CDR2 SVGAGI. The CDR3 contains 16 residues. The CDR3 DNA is TGTGCCAGCAGTTACTGGGTGCAAGGGGCCCAAGAGACCCAGTACTTC. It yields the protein CASSYWVQGAQETQYF.

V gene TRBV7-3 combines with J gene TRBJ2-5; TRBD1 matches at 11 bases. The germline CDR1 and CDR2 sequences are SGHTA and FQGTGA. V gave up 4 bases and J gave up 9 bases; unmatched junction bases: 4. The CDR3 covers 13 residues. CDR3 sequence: CASSSGTGGAQYF. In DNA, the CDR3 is TGTGCCAGCAGCTCCGGGACAGGGGGGGCCCAGTACTTC.

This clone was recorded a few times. The CDR3 region is CSVVLQDSKYEQYF. The CDR3 region has the DNA TGCAGCGTTGTGCTCCAGGACTCTAAGTACGAGCAGTACTTC. The gene calls are TRBV29-1 and TRBJ2-7, with D tentatively TRBD2 (5 bases). V was cut by 4 bases and J by 4 bases, with 17 bases left in between. The CDR3 totals 14 residues. In germline, CDR1 is SQVTM, CDR2 ANQGSEA.

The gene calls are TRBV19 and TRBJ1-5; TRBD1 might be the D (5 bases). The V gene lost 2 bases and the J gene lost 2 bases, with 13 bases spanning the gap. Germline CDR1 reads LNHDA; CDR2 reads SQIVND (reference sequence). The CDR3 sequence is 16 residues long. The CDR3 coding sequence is TGTGCCAGTAGTATAATGGCCAGGGTGGGCAATCAGCCCCAGCATTTT. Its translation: CASSIMARVGNQPQHF.

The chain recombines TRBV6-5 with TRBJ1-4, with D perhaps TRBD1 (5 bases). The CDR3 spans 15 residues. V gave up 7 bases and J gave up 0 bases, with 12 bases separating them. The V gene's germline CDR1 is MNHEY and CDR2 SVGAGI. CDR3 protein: CASKRTTATNEKLFF. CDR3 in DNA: TGTGCCAGCAAGAGGACAACGGCAACTAATGAAAAACTGTTTTTT.

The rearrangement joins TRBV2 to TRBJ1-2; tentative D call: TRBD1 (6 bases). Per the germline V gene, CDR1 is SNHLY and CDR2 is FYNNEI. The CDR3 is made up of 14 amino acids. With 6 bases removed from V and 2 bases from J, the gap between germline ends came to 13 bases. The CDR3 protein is CASRLDRLNYGYTF. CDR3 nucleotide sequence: TGTGCCAGCAGACTGGACAGATTGAACTATGGCTACACCTTC.

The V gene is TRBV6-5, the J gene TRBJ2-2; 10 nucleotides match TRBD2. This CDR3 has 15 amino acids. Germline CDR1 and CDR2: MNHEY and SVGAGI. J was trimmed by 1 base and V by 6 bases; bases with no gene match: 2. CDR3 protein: CASSRLAGNTGELFF. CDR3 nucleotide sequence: TGTGCCAGCAGCCGACTAGCGGGGAACACCGGGGAGCTGTTTTTT.

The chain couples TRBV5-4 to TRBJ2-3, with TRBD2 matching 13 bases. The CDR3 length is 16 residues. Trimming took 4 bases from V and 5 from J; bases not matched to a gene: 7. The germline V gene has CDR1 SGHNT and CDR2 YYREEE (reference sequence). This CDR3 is CASSLRTSGGGDTQYF. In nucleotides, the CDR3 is TGTGCCAGCAGCCTCCGGACTAGCGGGGGAGGAGATACGCAGTATTTT.

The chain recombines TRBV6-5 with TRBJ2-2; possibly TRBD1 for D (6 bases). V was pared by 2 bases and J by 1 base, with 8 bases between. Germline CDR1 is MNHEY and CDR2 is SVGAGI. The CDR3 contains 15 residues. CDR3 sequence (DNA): TGTGCCAGCAGTTACGACAGGAGGAACACCGGGGAGCTGTTTTTT. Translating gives CASSYDRRNTGELFF.

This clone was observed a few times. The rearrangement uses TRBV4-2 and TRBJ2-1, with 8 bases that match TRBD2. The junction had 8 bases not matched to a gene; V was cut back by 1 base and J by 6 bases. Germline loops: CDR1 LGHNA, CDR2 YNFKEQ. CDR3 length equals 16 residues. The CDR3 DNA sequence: TGTGCCAGCAGCCAAGCGCGGCGGGGGGCCCTCAATGAGCAGTTCTTC. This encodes CASSQARRGALNEQFF.

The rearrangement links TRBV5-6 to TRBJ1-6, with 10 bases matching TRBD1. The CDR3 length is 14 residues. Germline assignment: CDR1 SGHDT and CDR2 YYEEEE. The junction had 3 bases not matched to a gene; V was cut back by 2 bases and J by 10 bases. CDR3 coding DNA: TGTGCCAGCAGCTTCGGACAGGGGGACTCACCCCTCCACTTT. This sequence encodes CASSFGQGDSPLHF.